This T cell receptor beta chain emerged from a study of T-cell reconstitution after alpha-beta-depleted transplantation in children. During its preparation, the TCRbeta library received unique molecular identifiers. One entry per CDR3 protein, called by TCRdb with MiXCR from the PCR reads. This table has about 360,000 distinct CDR3 sequences, about 14% appearing once. Trimming cost V 7 bases and J 10 bases, with 17 bases left between them. The CDR3 spans 14 residues. Germline-derived CDR1 and CDR2 are MNHEY and SVGEGT. This clonotype came up a few times. The receptor was derived from a human donor who donated a stem cell graft to a child with Fanconi anemia. The chain combines TRBV6-2 or TRBV6-3 with TRBJ1-6, with a tentative D call TRBD1 (5 bases). The material was PBMCs, obtained from the stem cell graft. In DNA, the CDR3 is TGTGCCAGCATCGACAGAGGGGAAGGCTCACCCCTCCACTTT. It translates to CASIDRGEGSPLHF.